This entry features one T cell receptor (beta chain) sequence. Its antigen remains unidentified. This entry comes from a study of T-cell reconstitution after alpha-beta-depleted transplantation in children. CDR3 length equals 15 residues. The germline CDR1 and CDR2 sequences are DFQATT and SNEGSKA (reference sequence). Trimming removed 2 bases from V and 2 bases from J, with 15 bases in between. Study results and limitations: In some patients, recipient T cells and intrathymic progenitors surviving conditioning explained high day-60 diversity. Alpha-beta T cells about two months after transplant reportedly derived from several hundred expanded graft clones.

The TCRbeta library incorporated unique molecular identifiers. TCRdb reprocessed the PCR reads with MiXCR, giving one entry per CDR3 protein. The table records 350,000 to 500,000 distinct CDR3 sequences, 43% of them present only once. This receptor was obtained from a girl aged 2-9 years with aplastic anemia, due to receive a stem cell transplant. Sequenced here: PBMCs, sampled before TCRalphabeta/CD19-depleted stem cell transplant. The gene calls are TRBV20-1 and TRBJ2-5; perhaps TRBD2 as D (5 bases). The CDR3 DNA follows: TGCAGTGCTAGACAACCCAGCGGACGTCAAGAGACCCAGTACTTC. Translated, it gives CSARQPSGRQETQYF.